This passage covers 2 T cell receptor beta chains from one sample sequenced in a study of blood T cell repertoires in COVID-19. Using immunoSEQ multiplex PCR, the repertoire was profiled, and TCRdb retains in-frame clones only, with some absent. The sample contains 250,000 to 350,000 clones, roughly 89% of which appear only once. What was sequenced was peripheral blood. These receptors were obtained from a woman aged 40 to 50 who had recovered from COVID-19.

The rearrangement links TRBV14 to TRBJ1-1, with TRBD1 as a possible D gene (5 bases). Germline V lookup: CDR1 SGHDN, CDR2 FVKESK. The V and J ends lost 0 bases and 6 bases respectively, with 20 bases between them. The CDR3 sequence is 17 residues long. CDR3 nucleotide sequence: TGTGCCAGCAGCCAAGATAAACAGGTTTCTAATTGGGCTGAAGCTTTCTTT. Translation: CASSQDKQVSNWAEAFF.

This rearrangement joins TRBV24-1 to TRBJ1-5; D remains ambiguous. CDR3 length: 14 amino acids. V was trimmed by 0 bases and J by 6 bases, leaving 8 bases between them. In germline, CDR1 is KGHDR, CDR2 SFDVKD. The CDR3 sequence: CATSDLYSPQPQHF. In DNA form, the CDR3 reads TGTGCCACCAGTGATTTGTACAGCCCTCAGCCCCAGCATTTT.